Listed here are 19 T cell receptor beta chains from one sample, sequenced in a study of Tregs in tolerant kidney transplant recipients. The assay was immunoSEQ multiplex PCR, and TCRdb's table has in-frame clones only and misses some. The sample shows just under 65,000 clones, approximately 98% of them seen only once. Sample: Tregs from blood, taken before the transplant. The receptors were sampled from a human donor who received a combined kidney and bone marrow transplant.

The chain combines TRBV18 with TRBJ2-7, with 7 nucleotides matching TRBD1. The CDR3 has 14 residues. The V gene's germline CDR1 is KGHSH and CDR2 LQKENI. The V and J ends lost 3 bases and 3 bases, in that order; junction bases with no gene match: 5. The CDR3 coding sequence is TGTGCCAGCTCACCGGGGACAGATATCTACGAGCAGTACTTC. Protein product: CASSPGTDIYEQYF.

This chain uses TRBV27 with TRBJ1-3, with 9 positions matching TRBD1. Germline V gives CDR1 MNHEY, CDR2 SMNVEV (reference sequence). Trimming removed 1 base from V and 4 bases from J; junction bases left unmatched: 20. This CDR3 spans 21 amino acids. As DNA, the CDR3 is TGTGCCAGCAGTTTATTCCCGTTTGGGACAGGGATTTCCTCGGCGGGAAACACCATATATTTT. Its protein is CASSLFPFGTGISSAGNTIYF.

The chain carries TRBV6-6 and TRBJ2-1; tentative D call: TRBD1 (6 bases). V lost 0 bases, J lost 6 bases, and 15 bases lay in between. Germline loops: CDR1 MNHNY, CDR2 SVGAGI (reference sequence). The CDR3 is 16 amino acids. The CDR3 DNA is TGTGCCAGCAGTTACTCAGGGACACGGTTACCCAATGAGCAGTTCTTC. Translation: CASSYSGTRLPNEQFF.

The chain recombines TRBV5-1 with TRBJ2-3, with D maybe TRBD1 (6 bases). In germline, CDR1 is SGHRS, CDR2 YFSETQ. Deletions cut 2 bases from V and 4 bases from J, with 17 bases between. This CDR3 has 16 residues. Here the CDR3 DNA reads TGCGCCAGCAGCTTCGAGACAGGTCTCGAGGCAGATACGCAGTATTTT. Translation gives CASSFETGLEADTQYF.

The genes are TRBV7-2 and TRBJ1-1; TRBD1 aligns across 7 bases. This CDR3 has 16 residues. V trimming: 1 base; J trimming: 3 bases; junction bases outside the gene matches: 8. Germline CDR1 and CDR2: SGHTA and FQGNSA. The CDR3 region is CASSLGGRGSYTEAFF. The CDR3 DNA is TGTGCCAGCAGCTTAGGCGGCAGGGGGTCGTACACTGAAGCTTTCTTT.

This chain links TRBV5-6 with TRBJ2-7; 9 positions match TRBD2. CDR1 and CDR2 (germline): SGHDT, YYEEEE. The CDR3 has 16 residues. The V gene end was trimmed by 4 bases and the J gene end by 0 bases; junction bases not matched to a gene: 8. The CDR3 DNA reads as TGTGCCAGCAGCAGGGCCGGGACTAGCCTCTCCTACGAGCAGTACTTC. Translated: CASSRAGTSLSYEQYF.

The rearrangement joins TRBV15 to TRBJ1-5, with a possible D match to TRBD1 (6 bases). The germline V and J ends were trimmed by 0 bases and 8 bases, with 20 bases remaining between them. Per germline, CDR1 LNHNV and CDR2 YYDKDF (reference sequence). The CDR3 has 17 amino acids. The CDR3 loop is CATSRDPGGRLYKPQHF. The CDR3 DNA reads as TGTGCCACCAGCAGAGATCCGGGGGGGCGCTTATATAAGCCCCAGCATTTT.

The chain joins TRBV15 to TRBJ2-1, with a tentative D call TRBD1 (5 bases). V lost 1 base and J lost 12, with 10 bases in between. The CDR3 has 12 residues. Germline values: CDR1 LNHNV, CDR2 YYDKDF (reference sequence). This CDR3 is CATSRGRDRQFF. CDR3 bases: TGTGCCACCAGCAGAGGCCGCGACAGGCAGTTCTTC.

The chain joins TRBV5-4 to TRBJ1-2, with a possible D match to TRBD1 (6 bases). The CDR3 has 15 residues. From germline, CDR1 is SGHNT and CDR2 YYREEE (reference sequence). The V gene lost 2 bases and the J gene lost 6 bases, with 17 bases spanning the gap. CDR3 region: CASSFVTGFEDGYTF. The CDR3 DNA reads TGTGCCAGCAGCTTTGTAACAGGGTTTGAGGATGGCTACACCTTC. The entire variable domain, with the rest obtained from reference TRBV5-4 and TRBJ1-2, is as follows: ETGVTQSPTHLIKTRGQQVTLRCSSQSGHNTVSWYQQALGQGPQFIFQYYREEENGRGNFPPRFSGLQFPNYSSELNVNALELDDSALYLCASSFVTGFEDGYTFGSGTRLTVV.

The rearrangement uses TRBV9 and TRBJ2-1, with 8 bases aligning to TRBD2. The V segment lost 2 bases and the J segment 2 bases; nucleotides outside the gene matches: 12. This CDR3 comprises 18 residues. The germline gives CDR1 SGDLS, CDR2 YYNGEE. The CDR3 DNA reads as TGTGCCAGCAGCGTGGCCGGGGGAGCGGGAGCTGCCTACAATGAGCAGTTCTTC. It translates to CASSVAGGAGAAYNEQFF.

The chain joins TRBV7-3 to TRBJ2-3; D not resolved. CDR1 and CDR2 from the germline V gene are SGHTA and FQGTGA. There are 14 residues in the CDR3. V lost 5 bases to trimming and J lost 3 bases, with 12 bases between them. This CDR3 is CASSPWAGTDTQYF. The DNA of the CDR3 is TGTGCCAGCAGCCCCTGGGCCGGAACAGATACGCAGTATTTT.

The rearrangement joins TRBV6-1 to TRBJ2-1, with 8 bases aligning to TRBD2. Germline CDR1 is MNHNS and CDR2 is SASEGT. The CDR3 extends over 15 amino acids. The ends lost 2 bases at V and 7 bases at J; junction bases unmatched: 7. CDR3 sequence (DNA): TGTGCCAGCAGTGAAAGGTCGGGGGGGCCGAATGAGCAGTTCTTC. Translated, it gives CASSERSGGPNEQFF.

This chain connects TRBV6-6 to TRBJ1-2; TRBD1 matches 7 bases. Germline V gene data show CDR1 as MNHNY and CDR2 as SVGAGI (reference sequence). The CDR3 runs 13 residues. The junction had 7 bases not matched to a gene; V was cut back by 6 bases and J by 6 bases. CDR3 region: CASSQDRRDGYTF. CDR3 coding DNA: TGTGCCAGCAGCCAGGACAGGAGGGATGGCTACACCTTC.

The J gene is TRBJ1-2, the V gene TRBV19; 10 bases fit TRBD1. From germline, CDR1 is LNHDA and CDR2 SQIVND (reference sequence). V shed 8 bases and J 5 bases; nucleotides not matched to a gene: 14. This CDR3 is built from 16 residues. The DNA for the CDR3 is TGTGCCAGTTCCCGGGGGACAGGGGCCTTGGGGTATGGCTACACCTTC. It specifies CASSRGTGALGYGYTF.

This chain uses TRBV6-5 with TRBJ2-3; 11 nucleotides agree with TRBD2. Trimming took 4 bases from V and 2 from J; bases not matched to a gene: 2. This CDR3 has 15 residues. The germline gives CDR1 MNHEY, CDR2 SVGAGI. The chain's CDR3 is CASSFSGGATDTQYF. The DNA of the CDR3 is TGTGCCAGCAGTTTTAGCGGGGGGGCCACAGATACGCAGTATTTT.

The rearrangement links TRBV15 to TRBJ1-1; tentatively, D is TRBD1 (5 bases). Looked up from germline, CDR1 is LNHNV and CDR2 is YYDKDF (reference sequence). There are 15 residues in the CDR3. Trimming removed 2 bases at V and 3 bases at J, with 13 bases between. The CDR3: CATSRSYPRDTEAFF. The CDR3 DNA reads TGTGCCACCAGCAGATCCTACCCCAGGGACACTGAAGCTTTCTTT.

The chain combines TRBV25-1 with TRBJ2-5; a possible D gene is TRBD1 (6 bases). V was clipped by 1 base and J by 0 bases, with 12 bases between them. The CDR3 has 16 amino acids. Germline V gene sequence: CDR1 MGHDK, CDR2 SYGVNS. As DNA, the CDR3 is TGTGCCAGCAGTGAATGGGCAGGGGAGTACCAAGAGACCCAGTACTTC. Its translation: CASSEWAGEYQETQYF.

The chain uses TRBV30 and TRBJ2-7; D is uncertain. The CDR3 covers 12 residues. CDR1 and CDR2 (germline): GTSNPN, SVGIG (reference sequence). The V end was cut by 3 bases, the J end by 6 bases, with 12 bases between. The CDR3, as DNA: TGTGCCTGGAGCGGAGTTTGGAGCGAGCAGTACTTC. Encoded protein: CAWSGVWSEQYF.

The chain carries TRBV29-1 and TRBJ2-7; 7 nucleotides line up with TRBD2. The CDR3 is 14 amino acids. Germline loops: CDR1 SQVTM, CDR2 ANQGSEA. V dropped 8 bases and J dropped 0; count of bases not matched to a gene: 10. The CDR3 DNA reads as TGCAGCACCTGGGGGGGTCAAAGCTCCTACGAGCAGTACTTC. It codes for CSTWGGQSSYEQYF.